Each of the 18 T cell receptor beta chains below was sequenced from the same sample in a study of T cells in localized non-small cell lung cancer. TCRdb keeps only in-frame clones here, not all; method: immunoSEQ multiplex PCR. This repertoire shows 2,500 to 3,500 clones, roughly 25% found once; its top ten account for about a sixth. Sequencing was performed on lung tumor tissue, taken before any cancer treatment. Receptors originate from a man aged 35 to 70 with stage III lung adenocarcinoma.

This clone was observed a few times. The chain is built from TRBV11-3 and TRBJ2-6, with D perhaps matching TRBD1 (5 bases). V was shortened by 5 bases and J by 2 bases, with 7 bases between the two germline ends. The CDR3 consists of 14 residues. Germline V CDR1 and CDR2: SGHNT, YENEEA. Here the CDR3 reads CASSPGPGANVLTF. In nucleotides, the CDR3 is TGTGCCAGCAGCCCAGGGCCTGGGGCCAACGTCCTGACTTTC.

This clone occurred a few times. V usage is TRBV11-3 and J usage is TRBJ2-1, with 10 bases aligning to TRBD2. The V gene end was trimmed by 5 bases and the J gene end by 9 bases; junction bases not matched to a gene: 10. This CDR3 comprises 15 residues. Per germline, CDR1 SGHNT and CDR2 YENEEA. The CDR3 region is CASSPLSGGNGEQFF. The CDR3 bases are TGTGCCAGCAGCCCACTTAGCGGGGGGAATGGTGAGCAGTTCTTC. Drawing the rest from reference TRBV11-3 and TRBJ2-1, the complete variable domain is EAGVVQSPRYKIIEKKQPVAFWCNPISGHNTLYWYLQNLGQGPELLIRYENEEAVDDSQLPKDRFSAERLKGVDSTLKIQPAELGDSAVYLCASSPLSGGNGEQFFGPGTRLTVL.

This clone is medium-sized (0.01 to 0.1%) within its sample. V usage is TRBV11-3 and J usage is TRBJ2-5; 11 positions agree with TRBD2. Germline CDR1 SGHNT, CDR2 YENEEA. Unmatched junction bases numbered 10, after V lost 5 bases and J lost 5 bases. The CDR3 has 16 residues. The CDR3 DNA follows: TGTGCCAGCAGCAGGTTAGCGGGGGGGCACCGGGAGACCCAGTACTTC. Protein sequence: CASSRLAGGHRETQYF. Supplemented by reference TRBV11-3 and TRBJ2-5, the full variable domain reads EAGVVQSPRYKIIEKKQPVAFWCNPISGHNTLYWYLQNLGQGPELLIRYENEEAVDDSQLPKDRFSAERLKGVDSTLKIQPAELGDSAVYLCASSRLAGGHRETQYFGPGTRLLVL.

This clone was picked up a small number of times. V usage is TRBV12-5 and J usage is TRBJ2-5; D is unclear. The CDR3 contains 14 residues. Trimming shortened V by 3 bases and J by 4 bases, and 12 bases separated the two germline ends. Germline assignment: CDR1 LGHNT and CDR2 FRNRAP. CDR3 DNA: TGTGCTAGTGGTTTTTGGACCGACGGAGAGACCCAGTACTTC. Amino acids: CASGFWTDGETQYF.

A single count supports this clone. The chain joins TRBV29-1 to TRBJ2-5; unclear D gene. This CDR3 has 13 amino acids. The germline V and J ends were trimmed by 3 bases and 1 base, with 9 bases remaining between them. The V gene's germline CDR1 is SQVTM and CDR2 ANQGSEA. CDR3 region: CSVDVGSQETQYF. The CDR3 coding sequence is TGCAGCGTTGACGTGGGGTCCCAAGAGACCCAGTACTTC.

This clone was counted a single time. This rearrangement joins TRBV19 to TRBJ2-6, with a weak D call TRBD1 (5 bases). Germline-derived CDR1 and CDR2 are LNHDA and SQIVND (reference sequence). Trimming took 3 bases from V and 0 from J, leaving 9 bases between them. The CDR3 runs to 16 residues. The CDR3 here is CASSIDSRSGANVLTF. The CDR3 DNA reads as TGTGCCAGTAGTATCGACAGCCGCTCTGGGGCCAACGTCCTGACTTTC.

Only a few counts were recorded for this clone. This chain links TRBV11-3 with TRBJ2-1; 7 positions match TRBD1. CDR1 and CDR2 (germline): SGHNT, YENEEA. This CDR3 region has 15 residues. The V gene end was trimmed by 2 bases and the J gene end by 6 bases; junction bases not matched to a gene: 7. CDR3 sequence: CASSLTGEERNEQFF. The CDR3 nucleotides read TGTGCCAGCAGCTTAACAGGGGAAGAACGCAATGAGCAGTTCTTC.

V usage is TRBV5-1 and J usage is TRBJ2-4, with 12 bases aligning to TRBD2. Germline CDR1 and CDR2: SGHRS and YFSETQ. CDR3 length equals 17 residues. Trimming removed 2 bases from V and 2 bases from J; junction bases left unmatched: 5. As DNA, the CDR3 is TGCGCCAGCAGCTTACTAGCGGGGGGTCGAACCAAAAACATTCAGTACTTC. This encodes CASSLLAGGRTKNIQYF.

This clone was seen only a few times. Relative to the germline gene, one junction end is altered; a read error may explain this. V is TRBV6-8 and J is TRBJ1-1; D call uncertain. The CDR3 loop spans 13 amino acids. The germline CDR1 and CDR2 sequences are MNHGY and SAAAGT. The DNA of the CDR3 is TGTGCCATCAGTGTTGCCATGAACACTGAAGCTTTCTTT. This gives the protein CAISVAMNTEAFF.

This clone was found a few times. The genes are TRBV11-3 and TRBJ1-1; D ambiguous. Germline-derived CDR1 and CDR2 are SGHNT and YENEEA. This CDR3 has 14 amino acids. Trimming took off 1 base at V and 2 bases at J, with 8 bases between the two ends. For the CDR3, the DNA is TGTGCCAGCAGCTTAGGTCGTCCAAACACTGAAGCTTTCTTT. This gives the protein CASSLGRPNTEAFF.

The chain employs TRBV18 and TRBJ2-3, with 8 bases aligning to TRBD2. The V segment lost 0 bases and the J segment 1 base; nucleotides outside the gene matches: 12. The CDR3 length is 19 residues. The germline CDR1 and CDR2 sequences are KGHSH and LQKENI. CDR3 sequence reads: CASSPPTSGFVWGTDTQYF. The CDR3 nucleotides read TGTGCCAGCTCACCACCAACTAGCGGATTTGTGTGGGGCACAGATACGCAGTATTTT.

The genes are TRBV19 and TRBJ1-2; tentative D call: TRBD1 (5 bases). CDR1 LNHDA and CDR2 SQIVND come from the germline V gene (reference sequence). The CDR3 has 14 residues. With 0 bases removed from V and 4 bases from J, the gap between germline ends came to 9 bases. CDR3 nucleotide sequence: TGTGCCAGTAGTATAGAATCGACAGCCTATGGCTACACCTTC. Amino acids: CASSIESTAYGYTF.

V and J are TRBV9 and TRBJ1-1, with D possibly TRBD1 on 5 matching bases. Germline lookup yields CDR1 SGDLS and CDR2 YYNGEE. V was trimmed by 3 bases and J by 1 base, leaving 13 bases between them. The CDR3 is 15 residues long. The CDR3 spells CASSETGARNTEAFF. Here the CDR3 DNA reads TGTGCCAGCAGCGAAACCGGGGCCAGGAACACTGAAGCTTTCTTT.

V and J are TRBV9 and TRBJ2-1; 7 bases map to TRBD2. The J segment lost 2 bases and the V segment lost 7 bases, leaving 9 bases of the junction unmatched. The CDR3 length is 15 residues. Per germline, CDR1 SGDLS and CDR2 YYNGEE. The chain's CDR3 is CASASGSGTYNEQFF. Here the CDR3 DNA reads TGTGCCAGCGCCTCTGGAAGCGGGACCTACAATGAGCAGTTCTTC.

The chain uses TRBV11-3 and TRBJ1-6, with D uncertain. The CDR3 consists of 15 residues. Germline V gives CDR1 SGHNT, CDR2 YENEEA. Trimming removed 5 bases from V and 6 bases from J, with 14 bases in between. CDR3 nucleotide sequence: TGTGCCAGCAGCCAGACGGCATTGCTTAATTCACCCCTCCACTTT. This codes for CASSQTALLNSPLHF. The whole variable domain, remainder taken from reference TRBV11-3 and TRBJ1-6, is EAGVVQSPRYKIIEKKQPVAFWCNPISGHNTLYWYLQNLGQGPELLIRYENEEAVDDSQLPKDRFSAERLKGVDSTLKIQPAELGDSAVYLCASSQTALLNSPLHFGNGTRLTVT.

V and J are TRBV23-1 and TRBJ1-2; tentative D call: TRBD1 (6 bases). TRBV23-1 is treated as an ORF (open reading frame) with a function not yet certain. Trimming shortened V by 6 bases and J by 8 bases, and 22 bases separated the two germline ends. The CDR3 is 15 residues long. CDR3 in DNA: TGCGCCAGCAGCCAAATTCGAGGGGGAGTTAAGGGCTACACCTTC. It translates to CASSQIRGGVKGYTF.

The J gene is TRBJ2-2, the V gene TRBV6-8, with D perhaps assigned TRBD1 or TRBD2 (5 bases each). CDR1 is MNHGY, CDR2 SAAAGT, per germline. V was pared by 2 bases and J by 3 bases, with 13 bases between. The CDR3 covers 16 residues. CDR3 coding DNA: TGTGCCAGCAGTTACCCGGGGACGGGTCACACCGGGGAGCTGTTTTTT. This gives the protein CASSYPGTGHTGELFF.

The V gene is TRBV18, the J gene TRBJ1-1; TRBD1 matches at 8 bases. The length of the CDR3 is 14 residues. J was trimmed by 4 bases and V by 2 bases; bases with no gene match: 3. Germline V gene data show CDR1 as KGHSH and CDR2 as LQKENI. CDR3 DNA sequence: TGTGCCAGCTCACCATCAGGGGGCGGCACTGAAGCTTTCTTT. Amino acid sequence: CASSPSGGGTEAFF.